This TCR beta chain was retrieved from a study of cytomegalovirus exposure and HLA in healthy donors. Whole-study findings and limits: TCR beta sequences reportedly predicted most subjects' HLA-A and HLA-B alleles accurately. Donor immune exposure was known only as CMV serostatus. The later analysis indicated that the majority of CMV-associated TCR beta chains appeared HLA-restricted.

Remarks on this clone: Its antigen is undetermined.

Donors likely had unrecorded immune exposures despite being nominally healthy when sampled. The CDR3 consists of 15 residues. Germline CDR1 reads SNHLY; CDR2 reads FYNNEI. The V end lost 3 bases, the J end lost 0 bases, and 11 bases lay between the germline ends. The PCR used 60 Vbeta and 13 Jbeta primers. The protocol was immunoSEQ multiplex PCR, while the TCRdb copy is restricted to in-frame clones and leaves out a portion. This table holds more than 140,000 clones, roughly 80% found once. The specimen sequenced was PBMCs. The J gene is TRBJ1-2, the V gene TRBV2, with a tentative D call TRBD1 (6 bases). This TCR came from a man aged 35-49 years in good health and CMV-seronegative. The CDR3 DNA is TGTGCCAGCAGTGAGAACAGGGTTGCTAACTATGGCTACACCTTC. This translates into CASSENRVANYGYTF.